This TCR beta chain was obtained from a study of blood T cell repertoires in COVID-19. For the study at large: PBMCs, B-cell-depleted T cells, or T cells provided the cDNA or gDNA that made up the material.

Deletions cut 0 bases from V and 6 bases from J, with 10 bases between. The CDR3 has 13 residues. The germline V gene encodes CDR1 SGDLS and CDR2 YYNGEE. In regard to this clone: Other nucleotide sequences from this sample produce the same CDR3.

Original methodology: By means of reference gene primer amplification, nucleated cell counts were estimated. TCRdb keeps only in-frame clones here, not all; method: immunoSEQ multiplex PCR. The V and J calls and clone size were taken over from that table, and D and trimming were inferred from the DNA. The repertoire holds 350,000 to 450,000 clones, with approximately 88% as singletons. Sequenced material: peripheral blood. This chain uses TRBV9 with TRBJ2-7; D gene unclear. The source of this sequence is a man in his forties with acute or convalescent COVID-19. CDR3 nucleotide sequence: TGTGCCAGCAGCGTAGCGGGTTTGGGCGAGCAGTACTTC. Residues: CASSVAGLGEQYF. Drawing the rest from reference TRBV9 and TRBJ2-7, the complete variable domain is DSGVTQTPKHLITATGQRVTLRCSPRSGDLSVYWYQQSLDQGLQFLIQYYNGEERAKGNILERFSAQQFPDLHSELNLSSLELGDSALYFCASSVAGLGEQYFGPGTRLTVT.